Listed below are T cell receptor beta chains from one sample, sequenced in a study of T cell therapy after organ transplantation. Profiled with immunoSEQ multiplex PCR; TCRdb holds only in-frame clones, not every one. The sample shows some 47,000 clones, approximately 94% of them seen only once. What these receptors recognize is not known. This specimen was CD8+ T cells from blood, taken before autologous CMV-specific T cell therapy. The source is a human patient who had received a solid organ transplant and had CMV disease. The CDR3 runs from the conserved cysteine through the conserved F or W. The D gene is left open where the match is weak. Part of the rows lack a size; the others show once, few, many or a class for expanded clones.

j_call v_call d_call clone_size cdr3_nt cdr3_aa
TRBJ2-3 TRBV5-6 - - TGTGCCAGCAGCTTGGGCGACTCCGACACAGATACGCAGTATTTT CASSLGDSDTDTQYF
TRBJ2-1 TRBV19 - - TGTGCCAGTAGTATAGACGGGCAGGGGCAGTTCTTC CASSIDGQGQFF
TRBJ2-1 TRBV4-3 TRBD2 - TGCGCCAGCAGCCAAGGGACTAGCGGGTACAATGAGCAGTTCTTC CASSQGTSGYNEQFF
TRBJ1-2 TRBV13 - - TGTGCCAGCAGCTTAGGAGGTAACAGCATGAGGGGCTACACCTTC CASSLGGNSMRGYTF
TRBJ2-2 TRBV14 - - TGTGCCAGCAGCCAAGTTCGTGGCTCCCGAGGGACCGGGGAGCTGTTTTTT CASSQVRGSRGTGELFF
TRBJ1-1 TRBV15 - - TGTGCCACCAGCAGAGGCGGCAGGCTTTGGACTGAAGCTTTCTTT CATSRGGRLWTEAFF
TRBJ1-1 TRBV7-9 - - TGTGCCAGCACTAATTCGATGGGGGAAGGAACTGAAGCTTTCTTT CASTNSMGEGTEAFF
TRBJ2-2 TRBV19 - - TGTGCCAGTAGTATTATCGGGGAGCTGTTTTTT CASSIIGELFF
TRBJ1-4 TRBV27 - - TGTGCCAGCAGTTTGGGGACTTCTAATGAAAAACTGTTTTTT CASSLGTSNEKLFF
TRBJ2-7 TRBV6-1 TRBD1 - TGTGCCAGCAGTGAACGAGACAGGGGGCCCTACGAGCAGTACTTC CASSERDRGPYEQYF
TRBJ1-6 TRBV6-4 - few TGTGCCAGCAGTGAAGACAGTAATTCACCCCTCCACTTT CASSEDSNSPLHF
TRBJ1-5 TRBV12-5 - - TGTGCTAGTGGTTTGGTACAGGCCAACAATCAGCCCCAGCATTTT CASGLVQANNQPQHF
TRBJ2-7 TRBV25-1 - - TGTGCCAGCAGTGTCGGGAGATCCTACGAGCAGTACTTC CASSVGRSYEQYF
TRBJ1-5 TRBV7-9 - few TGTGCCAGCAGCCCTCATGGGGGGAGCAATCAGCCCCAGCATTTT CASSPHGGSNQPQHF
TRBJ2-3 TRBV10-3 - - TGTGCCATCAGTGAGTTGGGGGATACGCAGTATTTT CAISELGDTQYF
TRBJ1-4 TRBV9 - - TGTGCCAGCAGCCCTCGGACATGGGGAAAACTGTTTTTT CASSPRTWGKLFF
TRBJ1-2 TRBV12-5 - few TGTGCTAGTGGTTTGGATGGACGCGGGAGGGGCTACACCTTC CASGLDGRGRGYTF
TRBJ2-1 TRBV29-1 - - TGCAGCGTTGAAGGAGAGGAGGGACCCTACAATGAGCAGTTCTTC CSVEGEEGPYNEQFF
TRBJ2-1 TRBV5-4 TRBD2 once TGTGCCAGCAGCTTCGTAGCGGGAGGGTTTGGGGATGAGCAGTTCTTC CASSFVAGGFGDEQFF
TRBJ1-1 TRBV9 - - TGTGCCAGCAGCGTAGGTTGGAGGGGGGGTGGCACTGAAGCTTTCTTT CASSVGWRGGGTEAFF
TRBJ2-1 TRBV30 - - TGTGCCTGGAGTGTGGGTGCGAGCTCCTACAATGAGCAGTTCTTC CAWSVGASSYNEQFF
TRBJ2-2 TRBV19 - - TGTGCCAGTAGAGGCACCGGGGAGCTGTTTTTT CASRGTGELFF
TRBJ1-5 TRBV7-6 - once TGTGCCAGCACCCCCTCGGCCGAACGGGGATACAATCAGCCCCAGCATTTT CASTPSAERGYNQPQHF
TRBJ2-7 TRBV5-1 TRBD2 - TGCGCCAGCAGCTTTCTCCCTTCCGCTAGCGGGAGCCACGAGCAGTACTTC CASSFLPSASGSHEQYF
TRBJ1-3 TRBV4-3 - - TGCGCCAGCAGCCAAGATCTTGGACTCTCTGGAAACACCATATATTTT CASSQDLGLSGNTIYF
TRBJ2-2 TRBV7-9 TRBD1 - TGTGCCAGCAGCTTCGACCCAGACAGGGGGGACACCGGGGAGCTGTTTTTT CASSFDPDRGDTGELFF
TRBJ2-5 TRBV5-4 TRBD1 - TGTGCCAGCAGCTTTGGACAGGTCGAGGAGACCCAGTACTTC CASSFGQVEETQYF
TRBJ2-7 TRBV13 - - TGTGCCAGCAGCCCATCAGTAGGCTACGAGCAGTACTTC CASSPSVGYEQYF
TRBJ1-6 TRBV27 - - TGTGCCAGCAGTTATGGGGGCTCCAATTCACCCCTCCACTTT CASSYGGSNSPLHF
TRBJ2-1 TRBV6-6 TRBD1 - TGTGCCAGCACCAACAGGGGAACCTACAATGAGCAGTTCTTC CASTNRGTYNEQFF
TRBJ2-3 TRBV6-4 TRBD2 few TGTGCCAGCAGTGAGGGGAGGGACACAGATACGCAGTATTTT CASSEGRDTDTQYF
TRBJ2-5 TRBV25-1 - - TGTGCCAGCAGTGATCCCGGGTCCATTCAAGAGACCCAGTACTTC CASSDPGSIQETQYF
TRBJ2-1 TRBV13 - - TGTGCCAGCAGCTCCTCCGTCGGGGGAACATACAATGAGCAGTTCTTC CASSSSVGGTYNEQFF
TRBJ1-1 TRBV14 - - TGTGCCAGCAGCCAATTCAGGGGCGCTGAAGCTTTCTTT CASSQFRGAEAFF
TRBJ2-1 TRBV5-1 TRBD2 - TGCGCCAGCAGCTGGGGACTAGCGGGAGGGCCGATTGTGAATGAGCAGTTCTTC CASSWGLAGGPIVNEQFF
TRBJ2-5 TRBV14 TRBD2 - TGTGCCAGCAGCCCCGGGGGGGACCCCGGAGAGACCCAGTACTTC CASSPGGDPGETQYF
TRBJ2-5 TRBV9 - - TGTGCCAGCAGCTCTGGGGGTGGGACCGCCGGGCAAGAGACCCAGTACTTC CASSSGGGTAGQETQYF
TRBJ1-1 TRBV19 - - TGTGCCAGTAGGGCGGGACGGACGGGGACTGAAGCTTTCTTT CASRAGRTGTEAFF
TRBJ2-7 TRBV14 TRBD1 - TGTGCCAGCAGCCTAGGGGGCCACTACGAGCAGTACTTC CASSLGGHYEQYF
TRBJ1-5 TRBV6-5 - - TGTGCCAGCAGGGCCCGGGCCGGTGATCAGCCCCAGCATTTT CASRARAGDQPQHF
TRBJ2-1 TRBV10-2 - - TGCGCCAGCAGGGGCAGAAACAATGAGCAGTTCTTC CASRGRNNEQFF
TRBJ2-2 TRBV19 - - TGTGCCAGTAGTCGGGGGACCGGAGAGCTGTTTTTT CASSRGTGELFF
TRBJ2-2 TRBV10-3 TRBD2 - TGTGCCATCAGTGACGGAGGGACTAGCGGTCCATCGAACACCGGGGAGCTGTTTTTT CAISDGGTSGPSNTGELFF
TRBJ2-1 TRBV28 - - TGTGCCAGCAGTGTACCCCCTTTTGATGAGCAGTTCTTC CASSVPPFDEQFF